Each of the 32 T cell receptor beta chains below was sequenced from the same sample in a study of graft-versus-host responses after intestinal transplantation. These receptors lack a known antigen. TCRdb keeps only in-frame clones here, not all; method: immunoSEQ multiplex PCR. Among roughly 120,000 clones listed, around 96% were seen once. The sequenced sample was unstimulated CD8+ T cells sorted from spleen or lymph node cells, obtained before intestinal transplant. The source is a human donor who received an intestinal transplant.

Details on this clone: Other DNA sequences in the sample encode the same CDR3. The chain is built from TRBV28 and TRBJ2-7, with unresolved D. The germline V and J ends were trimmed by 5 bases and 4 bases, with 9 bases remaining between them. The CDR3 consists of 12 residues. The germline gives CDR1 MDHEN, CDR2 SYDVKM. CDR3 DNA sequence: TGTGCCAGCAGTCTAAGTTCTTACGAGCAGTACTTC. It specifies CASSLSSYEQYF.

The chain couples TRBV4-2 to TRBJ2-7, with no clear D. The CDR3 runs to 13 residues. The V and J ends lost 6 bases and 5 bases respectively, with 14 bases between them. Germline CDR1 is LGHNA and CDR2 is YNFKEQ. The CDR3 DNA reads TGTGCCAGCAGTTCCCTCGGGCCACACGAGCAGTACTTC. It yields the protein CASSSLGPHEQYF.

This sequence joins TRBV28 and TRBJ2-1; D gene ambiguous. The CDR3 sequence is 16 residues long. The V gene lost 3 bases and the J gene lost 0 bases, with 12 bases spanning the gap. In germline, CDR1 is MDHEN, CDR2 SYDVKM. The CDR3 DNA sequence: TGTGCCAGCAGTTTCTTGGCCGGACGCTCCTACAATGAGCAGTTCTTC. Translated: CASSFLAGRSYNEQFF.

The chain has TRBV29-1 and TRBJ2-7; TRBD1 matches 7 bases. V shed 3 bases, J shed 3 bases, and the junction held 8 bases outside the gene matches. CDR3 length: 14 residues. Germline lookup yields CDR1 SQVTM and CDR2 ANQGSEA. The CDR3 protein is CSVEYPGQSYEQYF. As DNA, the CDR3 is TGCAGCGTTGAGTACCCGGGACAGAGCTACGAGCAGTACTTC.

The chain links TRBV28 to TRBJ2-5; TRBD2 aligns across 10 bases. V shed 1 base, J shed 5 bases, and the junction held 16 bases outside the gene matches. The V gene's germline CDR1 is MDHEN and CDR2 SYDVKM. The CDR3 is 19 amino acids. CDR3 loop: CASSLSVSAGGPPDETQYF. In DNA, the CDR3 is TGTGCCAGCAGTTTATCGGTCTCAGCGGGAGGGCCCCCTGATGAGACCCAGTACTTC. The full variable domain, its missing parts supplied by reference TRBV28 and TRBJ2-5, is DVKVTQSSRYLVKRTGEKVFLECVQDMDHENMFWYRQDPGLGLRLIYFSYDVKMKEKGDIPEGYSVSREKKERFSLILESASTNQTSMYLCASSLSVSAGGPPDETQYFGPGTRLLVL.

The chain carries TRBV6-5 and TRBJ1-2; D may be TRBD1 (5 bases). Germline loops: CDR1 MNHEY, CDR2 SVGAGI. The CDR3 length is 14 residues. Between the trimmed V and J ends, which lost 6 bases and 2 bases, there was a span of 13 bases. CDR3 loop: CASSPPAGNYGYTF. The CDR3 nucleotides read TGTGCCAGCAGCCCACCCGCAGGGAACTATGGCTACACCTTC.

In its sample, this clone was seen once. V usage is TRBV7-3 and J usage is TRBJ2-5; 9 nucleotides line up with TRBD2. The DNA end lines up better with TRBJ2-7; the J call may be wrong. The CDR3 contains 17 residues. Germline V gene lookup returns CDR1 SGHTA and CDR2 FQGTGA. CDR3 bases: TGTGCCAGCAGCTTAAACGCGCCTCAGCGGGAGGTTTACGAGCAGTACTTC. Translation: CASSLNAPQREVYEQYF.

The gene calls are TRBV28 and TRBJ2-5; 7 nucleotides line up with TRBD2. V shed 7 bases, J shed 1 base, and the junction held 15 bases outside the gene matches. Germline V gene sequence: CDR1 MDHEN, CDR2 SYDVKM. CDR3 length: 17 residues. CDR3: CASKERAGPLGQETQYF. CDR3 nucleotides: TGTGCCAGCAAGGAGCGAGCGGGGCCTCTGGGCCAAGAGACCCAGTACTTC.

The genes are TRBV4-3 and TRBJ1-1; perhaps TRBD1 as D (5 bases). The CDR3 runs to 14 residues. The ends were cut back, 0 bases at V and 6 bases at J, with 11 bases in the middle. Germline V gene sequence: CDR1 LGHNA, CDR2 YSLEER. The CDR3 DNA follows: TGCGCCAGCAGCCAAGATGGCTGGGACTCTGAAGCTTTCTTT. Amino acids: CASSQDGWDSEAFF.

V gene TRBV9 combines with J gene TRBJ2-5; D may correspond to TRBD1 or TRBD2 (5 bases each). Germline V lookup: CDR1 SGDLS, CDR2 YYNGEE. The V end lost 0 bases, the J end lost 4 bases, and 13 bases lay between the germline ends. This CDR3 is 15 amino acids long. CDR3 DNA sequence: TGTGCCAGCAGCGTAGAGGGGCAGGGACGAGAGACCCAGTACTTC. It specifies CASSVEGQGRETQYF.

The V call is TRBV29-1, the J call TRBJ2-7; weak D call: TRBD1 (7 bases). Looked up from germline, CDR1 is SQVTM and CDR2 is ANQGSEA. CDR3 length: 15 residues. Trimming removed 2 bases from V and 2 bases from J, with 16 bases in between. The CDR3 reads CSVEKAGQGAYEQYF. The CDR3 bases are TGCAGCGTTGAAAAGGCGGGGCAGGGGGCCTACGAGCAGTACTTC.

The chain links TRBV27 to TRBJ2-3; 11 nucleotides line up with TRBD1. The CDR3 contains 17 residues. Germline trimming cut 5 bases from V and 3 bases from J; bases unmatched to any gene: 10. Germline V gene data show CDR1 as MNHEY and CDR2 as SMNVEV (reference sequence). The CDR3 sequence: CASSPTGQGARTDTQYF. The CDR3 bases are TGTGCCAGCAGTCCCACCGGACAGGGGGCTCGAACAGATACGCAGTATTTT.

The chain couples TRBV7-8 to TRBJ1-5; D is undetermined. V lost 5 bases to trimming and J lost 0 bases, with 11 bases between them. This CDR3 has 15 residues. Germline-derived CDR1 and CDR2 are SGHVS and FQNEAQ. The CDR3 DNA reads TGTGCCAGCAGCGGTGAAGTACCTAGCAATCAGCCCCAGCATTTT. It yields the protein CASSGEVPSNQPQHF.

About this clone itself: An end of the junction does not agree with germline; a read error may underlie this. V gene TRBV7-2 combines with J gene TRBJ2-1; 10 nucleotides line up with TRBD2. In germline, CDR1 is SGHTA, CDR2 FQGNSA. The CDR3 is 14 residues long. Written as DNA, the CDR3 is TGTGCCAGCAGCCTTATGAGCGGGAGGGTCTTCAAAATCTTC. It specifies CASSLMSGRVFKIF.

This chain connects TRBV6-5 to TRBJ2-1, with TRBD1 matching over 10 bases. After removal of 5 bases from V and 5 bases from J, the junction contained 6 bases not matched to a gene. Germline CDR1 and CDR2: MNHEY and SVGAGI. The CDR3 covers 15 residues. The CDR3 region has the DNA TGTGCCAGCAGTCTTCGGGACAGGGGAGACAATGAGCAGTTCTTC. It yields the protein CASSLRDRGDNEQFF.

This clone was seen only once. The chain links TRBV9 to TRBJ1-1; D call uncertain. Germline assignment: CDR1 SGDLS and CDR2 YYNGEE. Trimming took 1 base from V and 0 from J, leaving 4 bases between them. The CDR3 length is 13 residues. The CDR3 loop is CASSVIMNTEAFF. The CDR3 region has the DNA TGTGCCAGCAGCGTAATAATGAACACTGAAGCTTTCTTT.

The gene calls are TRBV15 and TRBJ2-5, with D maybe TRBD1 (6 bases). The length of the CDR3 is 17 residues. V lost 0 bases and J lost 5, with 19 bases in between. In germline, CDR1 is LNHNV, CDR2 YYDKDF (reference sequence). CDR3 DNA sequence: TGTGCCACCAGCAGAGATCCGCTGCAGGGGTCGCGGGAGACCCAGTACTTC. Its protein is CATSRDPLQGSRETQYF.

The CDR3 protein is CASSGGQGSYEQYF. DNA of the CDR3: TGTGCCAGTAGTGGGGGACAGGGATCCTACGAGCAGTACTTC. V and J are TRBV19 and TRBJ2-7; 9 nucleotides agree with TRBD1. The germline V gene has CDR1 LNHDA and CDR2 SQIVND (reference sequence). Trimming at V came to 5 bases and at J to 1 base, leaving 3 bases not matched to a gene. This CDR3 has 14 residues.

This chain joins TRBV7-2 and TRBJ2-5; D is possibly TRBD1 (5 bases). The germline V and J ends were trimmed by 1 base and 5 bases, with 14 bases remaining between them. This CDR3 has 15 residues. Germline CDR1 reads SGHTA; CDR2 reads FQGNSA. The chain's CDR3 is CASSLDRLPGETQYF. The DNA of the CDR3 is TGTGCCAGCAGCTTAGACAGGCTCCCTGGGGAGACCCAGTACTTC.

Only one count was recorded for this clone. The V call is TRBV6-5, the J call TRBJ1-5; TRBD1 matches at 10 bases. V lost 6 bases and J lost 1; bases outside the gene matches: 0. The CDR3 has 14 residues. Germline CDR1 and CDR2: MNHEY and SVGAGI. The CDR3 nucleotides read TGTGCCAGCAGGGGACAGGGGAGCAATCAGCCCCAGCATTTT. It codes for CASRGQGSNQPQHF.

The DNA for the CDR3 is TGTGCCAGCAGCGTAGAAAGGACTAGCTCCTACGAGCAGTACTTC. It specifies CASSVERTSSYEQYF. The chain has TRBV9 and TRBJ2-7; TRBD2 matches at 7 bases. With V trimmed by 0 bases and J by 0 bases, 3 bases remained unmatched. The germline V gene has CDR1 SGDLS and CDR2 YYNGEE. The length of the CDR3 is 15 residues.

This clone is a singleton in its sample. This same CDR3 is encoded by further DNA sequences in the sample. V usage is TRBV29-1 and J usage is TRBJ2-1; D is uncertain. The ends were cut back, 3 bases at V and 0 bases at J, with 9 bases in the middle. The CDR3 covers 14 residues. Germline CDR1 SQVTM, CDR2 ANQGSEA. CDR3 coding DNA: TGCAGCGTTGAGGGCGAGAGCTCCTACAATGAGCAGTTCTTC. It encodes CSVEGESSYNEQFF.

The chain employs TRBV7-6 and TRBJ2-7, with a weak D call TRBD2 (5 bases). The CDR3 sequence is 17 residues long. Germline CDR1 reads SGHVS; CDR2 reads FNYEAQ. V shed 2 bases and J shed 1 base, with 18 bases lying between them. The CDR3 DNA is TGTGCCAGCAGCTTAACTCGCGGCCCGGACTTATCCTACGAGCAGTACTTC. This translates into CASSLTRGPDLSYEQYF.

The chain combines TRBV15 with TRBJ1-1; perhaps TRBD1 as D (6 bases). The CDR3 has 15 residues. Germline CDR1 is LNHNV and CDR2 is YYDKDF (reference sequence). Trimming took off 1 base at V and 2 bases at J, with 11 bases between the two ends. CDR3 sequence reads: CATSRVGGVNTEAFF. Written as DNA, the CDR3 is TGTGCCACCAGCAGAGTTGGGGGCGTTAACACTGAAGCTTTCTTT.

The gene calls are TRBV11-1 and TRBJ2-2, with 12 bases identical to TRBD2. The CDR3 totals 17 residues. J was trimmed by 3 bases and V by 1 base; bases with no gene match: 3. Germline loops: CDR1 SGHAT, CDR2 FQDESV (reference sequence). This CDR3 is CASSLGTSGTYTGELFF. CDR3 DNA: TGTGCCAGCAGCTTAGGGACTAGCGGGACTTACACCGGGGAGCTGTTTTTT.

The V gene is TRBV13, the J gene TRBJ2-3; possible D gene TRBD2, 6 bases. Germline CDR1 PRHDT, CDR2 FYEKMQ (reference sequence). The CDR3 is 13 residues long. Trimming took off 5 bases at V and 4 bases at J, with 10 bases between the two ends. The CDR3: CASSAGTSDTQYF. CDR3 coding DNA: TGTGCCAGCAGCGCCGGGACTTCAGATACGCAGTATTTT.

This sequence joins TRBV9 and TRBJ2-3, with D perhaps matching TRBD2 (6 bases). Germline V gene data show CDR1 as SGDLS and CDR2 as YYNGEE. The CDR3 is made up of 16 amino acids. V gave up 0 bases and J gave up 3 bases, with 14 bases separating them. This CDR3 reads CASSVASSERTDTQYF. CDR3 coding DNA: TGTGCCAGCAGCGTAGCCTCTAGCGAACGGACAGATACGCAGTATTTT.

The V and J genes are TRBV5-1 and TRBJ2-1, with TRBD2 as a possible D gene (5 bases). CDR1 and CDR2 (germline): SGHRS, YFSETQ. This CDR3 has 13 amino acids. Trimming shortened V by 4 bases and J by 7 bases, and 12 bases separated the two germline ends. The CDR3 reads CASSLSGANEQFF. CDR3 nucleotide sequence: TGCGCCAGCAGCCTGAGCGGAGCAAATGAGCAGTTCTTC.

The V gene is TRBV28, the J gene TRBJ2-6; D uncertain. Germline CDR1 reads MDHEN; CDR2 reads SYDVKM. There are 15 residues in the CDR3. Between the trimmed V and J ends, which lost 5 bases and 0 bases, there was a span of 8 bases. DNA for the CDR3: TGTGCCAGCAGTATCAGCTACTCTGGGGCCAACGTCCTGACTTTC. This gives the protein CASSISYSGANVLTF.

The chain is built from TRBV7-4 and TRBJ1-2; TRBD1 matches at 8 bases. Germline values: CDR1 SGHVT, CDR2 SQSDAQ. V gave up 6 bases and J gave up 4 bases; unmatched junction bases: 7. The CDR3 consists of 14 residues. The CDR3 sequence: CASRYRDRPYGYTF. CDR3 bases: TGTGCCAGCAGATACCGGGACAGGCCCTATGGCTACACCTTC. Full variable domain (missing parts from reference TRBV7-4 and TRBJ1-2): GAGVSQSPRYKVAKRGRDVALRCDSISGHVTLYWYRQTLGQGSEVLTYSQSDAQRDKSGRPSGRFSAERPERSVSTLKIQRTEQGDSAVYLCASRYRDRPYGYTFGSGTRLTVV.

The rearrangement joins TRBV6-4 to TRBJ2-1; the match to TRBD2 covers 14 bases. The ends lost 2 bases at V and 3 bases at J; junction bases unmatched: 6. CDR3 length: 18 amino acids. CDR1 and CDR2 from the germline V gene are MRHNA and SNTAGT. The CDR3 region is CASSDGTSGREGYNEQFF. CDR3 nucleotides: TGTGCCAGCAGTGACGGGACTAGCGGGAGAGAAGGCTACAATGAGCAGTTCTTC.

This clone was observed once. This sequence joins TRBV10-3 and TRBJ2-7, with no clear D. The CDR3 spans 14 residues. The V end lost 5 bases, the J end lost 5 bases, and 16 bases lay between the germline ends. Germline CDR1 is ENHRY and CDR2 is SYGVKD. The CDR3 region is CAISQTEAFNEQYF. CDR3 DNA: TGTGCCATCAGTCAAACGGAAGCATTCAACGAGCAGTACTTC.